This T cell receptor beta chain was profiled in a study of immune evolution from preneoplasia to lung adenocarcinoma (dated by TCRdb to about 2021). Context from the whole study: HLA loss of heterozygosity was observed in approximately 7%, 15% and 30% of AIS, MIA and ADC lesions, respectively, and was not observed in any AAH lesions. Immune contexture across lung adenocarcinoma precursors and invasive adenocarcinoma was profiled using immune gene expression, TCR sequencing and multiplex immunofluorescence. Resected precursor lesions (AAH, AIS, MIA) and invasive adenocarcinomas were each compared against paired morphologically normal lung tissue. The sample size was set by how many specimens were available, not by a prior power calculation. The immune data were integrated with whole exome sequencing and methylation data from the same cohort of nodules. In total, the cohort included some 54 patients with pulmonary nodules, all of whom underwent surgical resection. TCR sequencing data were obtained from under 60 patients. According to the study, 100 to 120 samples went through TCR sequencing. POLYSOLVER was used to infer Class I HLA alleles from exome data, while LOHHLA was used to detect allele-specific HLA loss. Results and caveats for the whole study, not just this receptor: Because all patients came from Japan and China, whether the findings apply to Western populations was uncertain. The findings reflected association rather than direct causation, and larger cohorts with long-term follow-up and longitudinal biopsies were considered necessary. Compared with EGFR-mutant or double wild-type lesions, KRAS-mutant nodules had the highest T cell clonality. Normal lung showed the highest clonality, whereas later-stage lesions appeared to have higher T cell density and diversity but lower clonality. The highest top T cell clone frequencies were observed in normal lung, and a progressive decrease in top T cell clone frequencies appeared to occur from AAH through AIS, MIA and invasive adenocarcinoma.

TCR beta CDR3 regions were sequenced from DNA using the immunoSEQ hsTCRbeta Kit. In the source study's methods: TCR sequencing data were analysed with the ImmunoSEQ Analyzer. T cell clonality was calculated on productive rearrangements as 1 minus Pielou's evenness. The inverse Simpson index, applied to productive templates, was used to measure T cell diversity. T cell density was expressed as TCR beta template counts normalized to usable DNA, with usable DNA estimated by amplifying and sequencing housekeeping genes. TCR metrics were compared across histologic stages using two-sided Kruskal-Wallis tests. TCRdb holds this immuneACCESS table with in-frame rearrangements only. Some clones are missing; in checked studies, unresolved V genes explain under half, and the rest has no known cause. Clone size and the V and J calls come from that table; the DNA yielded D and trimming. This sample has 7,500 to 10,000 clones in its table, and 79% of those were observed once. Of the sample, around an eighth falls within the top ten clones.

Between about 2013 and 2018, the patients underwent resection in either Japan or China. Histologic diagnosis of each case was confirmed independently by two lung cancer pathologists on H&E slides. For nucleic acid extraction, premalignant or tumor cells were enriched by macro-dissection following pathologic assessment. The AllPrep DNA/RNA FFPE Kit was used to isolate DNA from FFPE tissue. V is shortened by 1 base, J by 0 bases, and the region joining them spans 12 bases. The germline V gene yields KGHSH for CDR1 and LQKENI for CDR2. Measured from the cysteine to the phenylalanine, the CDR3 is 16 residues long. Just the 48-base CDR3 DNA is kept, in frame starting at base 1. Concerning this clone: Its target antigen remains unknown. The input lacks base qualities; no much larger clone sits a single base away.

This receptor chain uses TRBV18 and TRBJ2-5, with TRBD2 as a weak D call on 5 bases. Sequences were obtained from FFPE lung adenocarcinoma in situ tissue. Read against the paper, the sample's cell subset or site label means: preinvasive adenocarcinoma in situ (AIS). This TCR was recovered from an older person with lung adenocarcinoma. CDR3 loop: CASSPRSDMYQETQYF. The DNA sequence reads TGTGCCAGCTCACCACGTAGCGATATGTACCAAGAGACCCAGTACTTC.